This TCR beta chain emerged from a study of T cell changes during pregnancy in multiple sclerosis. This clone appeared a single time. Assay used: immunoSEQ multiplex PCR; TCRdb lists only in-frame clones, some missing. The sample records tens of thousands of clones, about nine tenths being singletons. The CDR3 contains 10 residues. The germline gives CDR1 MNHEY, CDR2 SVGAGI. V lost 6 bases and J lost 8, with 5 bases in between. The gene calls are TRBV6-5 and TRBJ2-1; D unclear. The sample consisted of peripheral blood, taken after pregnancy. This receptor was identified in a female donor in good health, enrolled as a control in a pregnancy study. CDR3 in DNA: TGTGCCAGCAGGGGCCATGAGCAGTTCTTC. It yields the protein CASRGHEQFF.